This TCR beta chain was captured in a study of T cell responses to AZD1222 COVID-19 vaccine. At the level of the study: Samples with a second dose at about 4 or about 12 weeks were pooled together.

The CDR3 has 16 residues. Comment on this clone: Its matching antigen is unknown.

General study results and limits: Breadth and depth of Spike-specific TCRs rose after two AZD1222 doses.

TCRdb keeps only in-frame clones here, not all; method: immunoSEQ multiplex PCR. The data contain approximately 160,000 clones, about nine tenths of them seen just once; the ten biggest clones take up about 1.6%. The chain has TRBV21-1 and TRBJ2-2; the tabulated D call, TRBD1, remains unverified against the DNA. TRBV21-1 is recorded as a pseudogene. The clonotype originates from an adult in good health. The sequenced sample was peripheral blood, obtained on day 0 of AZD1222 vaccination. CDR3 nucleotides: TGTGCCAGCAGCAATCTGGACAGGGGTGACACCGGGGAGCTGTTTTTT. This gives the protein CASSNLDRGDTGELFF.